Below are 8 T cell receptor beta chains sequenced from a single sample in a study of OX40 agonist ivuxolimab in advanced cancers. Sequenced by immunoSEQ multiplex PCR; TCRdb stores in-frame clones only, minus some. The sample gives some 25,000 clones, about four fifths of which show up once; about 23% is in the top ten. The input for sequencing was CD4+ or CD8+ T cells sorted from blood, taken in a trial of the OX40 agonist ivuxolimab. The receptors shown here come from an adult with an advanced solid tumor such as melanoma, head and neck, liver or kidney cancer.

DNA for the CDR3: TGTGCCAGCAGCATTCAGGGGAACACTGAAGCTTTCTTT. It translates to CASSIQGNTEAFF. This chain joins TRBV11-2 and TRBJ1-1, with D perhaps TRBD1 (5 bases). From germline, CDR1 is SGHAT and CDR2 FQNNGV. This CDR3 spans 13 amino acids. Deletions cut 5 bases from V and 1 base from J, with 8 bases between.

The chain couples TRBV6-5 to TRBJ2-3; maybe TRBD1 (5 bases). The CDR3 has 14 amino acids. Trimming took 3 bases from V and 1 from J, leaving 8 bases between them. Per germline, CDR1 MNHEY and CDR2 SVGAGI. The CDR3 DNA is TGTGCCAGCAGTTATTCACAGGGCACAGATACGCAGTATTTT. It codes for CASSYSQGTDTQYF.

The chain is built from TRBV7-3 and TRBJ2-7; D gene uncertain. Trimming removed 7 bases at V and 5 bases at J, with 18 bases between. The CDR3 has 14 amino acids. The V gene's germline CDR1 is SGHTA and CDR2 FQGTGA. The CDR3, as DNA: TGTGCCAGCACCCTTCTAGGGCCGAAGGACGAGCAGTACTTC. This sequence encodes CASTLLGPKDEQYF.

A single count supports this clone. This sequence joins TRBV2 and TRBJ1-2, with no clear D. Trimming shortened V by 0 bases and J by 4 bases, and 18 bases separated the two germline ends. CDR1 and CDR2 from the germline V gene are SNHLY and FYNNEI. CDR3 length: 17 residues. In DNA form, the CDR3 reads TGTGCCAGCAGTGAAGCGCCGACGGAGGCCCTACGCTATGGCTACACCTTC. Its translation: CASSEAPTEALRYGYTF.

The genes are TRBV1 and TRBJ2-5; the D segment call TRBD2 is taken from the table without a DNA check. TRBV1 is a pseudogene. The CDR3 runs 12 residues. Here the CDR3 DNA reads TGCACCAGCAGGAAAGCGGAAGAGACCCAGTACTTC. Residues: CTSRKAEETQYF.

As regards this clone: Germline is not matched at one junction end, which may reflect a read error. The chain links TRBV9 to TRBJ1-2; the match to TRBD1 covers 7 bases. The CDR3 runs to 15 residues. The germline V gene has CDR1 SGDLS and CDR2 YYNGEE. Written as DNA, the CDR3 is TGTGCCAACAGCGGAGACAGGGTCGTAGCTAATGGCTACACCTTC. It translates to CANSGDRVVANGYTF. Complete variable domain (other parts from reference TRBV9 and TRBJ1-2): DSGVTQTPKHLITATGQRVTLRCSPRSGDLSVYWYQQSLDQGLQFLIQYYNGEERAKGNILERFSAQQFPDLHSELNLSSLELGDSALYFCANSGDRVVANGYTFGSGTRLTVV.

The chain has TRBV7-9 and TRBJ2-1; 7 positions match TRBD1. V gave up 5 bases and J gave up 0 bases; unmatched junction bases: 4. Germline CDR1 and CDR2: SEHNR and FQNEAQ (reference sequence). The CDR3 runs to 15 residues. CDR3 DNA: TGTGCCAGCAGCCCACAGGGGAGCTCCTACAATGAGCAGTTCTTC. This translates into CASSPQGSSYNEQFF.

As DNA, the CDR3 is TGTGCCATCAGTCCCTATTACAATGAGCAGTTCTTC. Translated, it gives CAISPYYNEQFF. This chain uses TRBV10-3 with TRBJ2-1; D unresolved. The CDR3 is 12 amino acids. CDR1 and CDR2 (germline): ENHRY, SYGVKD. V was clipped by 5 bases and J by 4 bases, with 6 bases between them.